This section outlines one T cell receptor (beta chain) sequence together with its context. The data belong to a study of blood T cell repertoires in COVID-19. In the study overall: Acute-phase and convalescent COVID-19 samples originated in the United States, Italy and Spain.

CDR3 length equals 13 residues. The ends lost 5 bases at V and 7 bases at J; junction bases unmatched: 4. Germline V lookup: CDR1 SGHDN, CDR2 FVKESK. Source study methods: Scientists estimated how many nucleated cells there were by amplifying reference gene primers. Libraries were prepared by immunoSEQ multiplex PCR; TCRdb keeps only in-frame clonotypes and omits some of them. V and J calls and clone size follow that table, whereas D and trimming were derived from the DNA. The table includes over 90,000 clones, over 65% detected once. The J gene is TRBJ2-1, the V gene TRBV14, with 8 bases matching TRBD1. Material for sequencing was peripheral blood. The sequence was obtained from a human donor in a cohort sampled during active COVID-19. In DNA form, the CDR3 reads TGTGCCAGCAGCACTGGACAGGGAAATGAGCAGTTCTTC. It codes for CASSTGQGNEQFF.